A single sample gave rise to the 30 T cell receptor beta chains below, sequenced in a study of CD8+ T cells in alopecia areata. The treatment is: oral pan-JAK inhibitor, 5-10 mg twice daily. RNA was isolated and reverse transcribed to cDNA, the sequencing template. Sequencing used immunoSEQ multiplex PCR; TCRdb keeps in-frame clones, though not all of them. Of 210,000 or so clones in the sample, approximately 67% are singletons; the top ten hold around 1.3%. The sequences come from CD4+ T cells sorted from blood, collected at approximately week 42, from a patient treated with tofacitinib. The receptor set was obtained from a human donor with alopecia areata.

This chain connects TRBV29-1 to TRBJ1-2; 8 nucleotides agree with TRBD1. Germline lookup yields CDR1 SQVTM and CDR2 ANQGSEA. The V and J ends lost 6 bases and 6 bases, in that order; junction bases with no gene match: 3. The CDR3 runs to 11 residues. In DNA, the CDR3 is TGCAGCGTGGGACAGGCCGATGGCTACACCTTC. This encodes CSVGQADGYTF.

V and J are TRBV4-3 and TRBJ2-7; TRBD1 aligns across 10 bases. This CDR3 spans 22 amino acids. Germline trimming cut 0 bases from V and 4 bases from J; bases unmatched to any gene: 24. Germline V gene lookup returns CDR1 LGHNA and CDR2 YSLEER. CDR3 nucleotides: TGCGCCAGCAGCCAAGAAGTTCTAGTCGAGGTGGGACAGGGGCCGTTCCTGTACGAGCAGTACTTC. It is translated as CASSQEVLVEVGQGPFLYEQYF.

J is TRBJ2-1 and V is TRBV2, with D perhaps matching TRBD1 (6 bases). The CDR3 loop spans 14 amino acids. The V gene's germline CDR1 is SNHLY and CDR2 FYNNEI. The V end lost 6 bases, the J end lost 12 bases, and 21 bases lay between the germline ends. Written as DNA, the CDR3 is TGTGCCAGCAGCCCTCAAGGACTCAAGGGGGTGCAGTTCTTC. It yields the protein CASSPQGLKGVQFF.

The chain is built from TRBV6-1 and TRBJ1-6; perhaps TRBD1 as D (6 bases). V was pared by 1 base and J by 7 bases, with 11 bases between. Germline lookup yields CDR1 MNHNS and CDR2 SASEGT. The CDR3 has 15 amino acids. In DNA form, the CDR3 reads TGTGCCAGCAGTGAAGTATGGGGGGCCAATTCACCCCTCCACTTT. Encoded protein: CASSEVWGANSPLHF.

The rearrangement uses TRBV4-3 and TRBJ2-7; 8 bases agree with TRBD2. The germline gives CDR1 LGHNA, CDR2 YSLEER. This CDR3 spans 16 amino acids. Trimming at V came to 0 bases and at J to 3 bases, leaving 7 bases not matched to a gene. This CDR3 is CASSQEGTSGFYEQYF. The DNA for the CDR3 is TGCGCCAGCAGCCAAGAAGGTACTAGCGGTTTCTACGAGCAGTACTTC.

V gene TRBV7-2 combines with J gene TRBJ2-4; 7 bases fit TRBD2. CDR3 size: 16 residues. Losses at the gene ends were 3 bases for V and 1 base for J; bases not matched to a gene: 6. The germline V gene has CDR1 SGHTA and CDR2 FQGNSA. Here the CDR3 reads CASSLEAGEAKNIQYF. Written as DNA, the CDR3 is TGTGCCAGCAGCTTGGAGGCGGGGGAGGCCAAAAACATTCAGTACTTC.

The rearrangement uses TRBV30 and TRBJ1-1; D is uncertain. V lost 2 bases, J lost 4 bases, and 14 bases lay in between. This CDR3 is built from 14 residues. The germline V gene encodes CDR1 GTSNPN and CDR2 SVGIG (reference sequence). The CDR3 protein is CAWSLTRRSTEAFF. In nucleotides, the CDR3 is TGTGCCTGGAGTTTGACTCGGAGGTCCACTGAAGCTTTCTTT.

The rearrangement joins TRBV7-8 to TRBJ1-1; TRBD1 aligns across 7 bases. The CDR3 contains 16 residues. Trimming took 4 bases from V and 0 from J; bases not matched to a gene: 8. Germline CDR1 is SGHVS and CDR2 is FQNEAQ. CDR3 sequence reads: CASSSAGGSMNTEAFF. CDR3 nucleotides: TGTGCCAGCAGCTCCGCAGGGGGGAGTATGAACACTGAAGCTTTCTTT.

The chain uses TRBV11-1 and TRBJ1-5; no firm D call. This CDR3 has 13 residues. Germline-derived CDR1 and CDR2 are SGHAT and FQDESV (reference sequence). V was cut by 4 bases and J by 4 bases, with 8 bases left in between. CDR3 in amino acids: CASSSDPNQPQHF. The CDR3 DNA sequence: TGTGCCAGCAGCTCGGACCCGAATCAGCCCCAGCATTTT. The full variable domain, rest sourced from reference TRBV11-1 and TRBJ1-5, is EAEVAQSPRYKITEKSQAVAFWCDPISGHATLYWYRQILGQGPELLVQFQDESVVDDSQLPKDRFSAERLKGVDSTLKIQPAELGDSAMYLCASSSDPNQPQHFGDGTRLSIL.

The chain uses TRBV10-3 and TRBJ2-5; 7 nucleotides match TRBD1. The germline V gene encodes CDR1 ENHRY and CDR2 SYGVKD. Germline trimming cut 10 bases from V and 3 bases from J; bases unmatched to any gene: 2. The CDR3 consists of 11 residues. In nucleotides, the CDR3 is TGTGCCAGAGACAGGGAAGAGACCCAGTACTTC. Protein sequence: CARDREETQYF.

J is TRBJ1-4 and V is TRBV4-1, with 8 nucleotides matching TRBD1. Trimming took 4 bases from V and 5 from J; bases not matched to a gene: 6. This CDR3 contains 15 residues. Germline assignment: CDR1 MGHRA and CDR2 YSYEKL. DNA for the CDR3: TGCGCCAGCAGCCCGACAGGGGACGACAATGAAAAACTGTTTTTT. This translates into CASSPTGDDNEKLFF.

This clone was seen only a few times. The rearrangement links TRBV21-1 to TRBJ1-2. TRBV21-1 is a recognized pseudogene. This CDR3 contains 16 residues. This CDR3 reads CASSKAPGPPDYGYTF. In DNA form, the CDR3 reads TGTGCCAGCAGCAAAGCGCCCGGTCCGCCCGACTATGGCTACACCTTC.

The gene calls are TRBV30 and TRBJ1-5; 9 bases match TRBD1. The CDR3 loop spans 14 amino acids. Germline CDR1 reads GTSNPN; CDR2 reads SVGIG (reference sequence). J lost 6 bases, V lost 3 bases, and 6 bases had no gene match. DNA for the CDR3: TGTGCCTGGAGGGGACAGGGTGTCTTTCAGCCCCAGCATTTT. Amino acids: CAWRGQGVFQPQHF.

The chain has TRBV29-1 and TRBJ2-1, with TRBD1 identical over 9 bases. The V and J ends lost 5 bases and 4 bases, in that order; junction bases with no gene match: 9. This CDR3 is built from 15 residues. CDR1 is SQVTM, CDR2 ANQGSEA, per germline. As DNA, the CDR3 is TGCAGCGTTTCGGTTCCGACAGGGGGGTACAATGAGCAGTTCTTC. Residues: CSVSVPTGGYNEQFF.

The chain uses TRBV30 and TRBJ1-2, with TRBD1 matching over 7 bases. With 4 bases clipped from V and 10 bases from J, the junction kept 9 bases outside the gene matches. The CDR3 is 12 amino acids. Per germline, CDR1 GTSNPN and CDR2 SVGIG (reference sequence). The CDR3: CAWTINRGDYTF. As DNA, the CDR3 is TGTGCCTGGACCATTAACAGGGGAGACTACACCTTC.

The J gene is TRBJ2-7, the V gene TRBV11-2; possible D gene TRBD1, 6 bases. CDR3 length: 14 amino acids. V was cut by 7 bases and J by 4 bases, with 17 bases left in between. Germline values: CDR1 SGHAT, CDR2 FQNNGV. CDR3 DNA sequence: TGTGCCAGCAACTTTTTAGGACAGAAATACGAGCAGTACTTC. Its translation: CASNFLGQKYEQYF.

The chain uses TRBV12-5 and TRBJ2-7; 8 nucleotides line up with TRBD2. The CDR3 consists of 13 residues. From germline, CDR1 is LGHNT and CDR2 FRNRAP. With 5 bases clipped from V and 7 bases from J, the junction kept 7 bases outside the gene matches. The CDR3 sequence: CASGHGGAQEQYF. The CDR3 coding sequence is TGTGCTAGTGGTCACGGGGGGGCCCAGGAGCAGTACTTC.

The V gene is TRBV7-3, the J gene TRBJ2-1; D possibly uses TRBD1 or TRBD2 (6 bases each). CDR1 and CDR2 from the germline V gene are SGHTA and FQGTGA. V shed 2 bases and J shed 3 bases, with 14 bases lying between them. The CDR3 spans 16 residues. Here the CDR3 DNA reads TGTGCCAGCAGCTTACGGGGGACAACTAACTACAATGAGCAGTTCTTC. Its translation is CASSLRGTTNYNEQFF.

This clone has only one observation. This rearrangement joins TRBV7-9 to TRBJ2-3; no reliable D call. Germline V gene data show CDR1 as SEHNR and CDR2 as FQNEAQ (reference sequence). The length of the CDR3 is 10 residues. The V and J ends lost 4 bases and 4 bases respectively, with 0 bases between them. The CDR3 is CASSSDTQYF. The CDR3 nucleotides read TGTGCCAGCAGCTCAGATACGCAGTATTTT.

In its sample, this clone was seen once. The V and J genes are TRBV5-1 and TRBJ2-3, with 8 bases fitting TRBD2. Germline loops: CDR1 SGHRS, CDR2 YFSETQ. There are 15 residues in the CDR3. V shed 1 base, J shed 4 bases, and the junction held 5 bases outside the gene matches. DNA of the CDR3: TGCGCCAGCAGCTTGTATCGGCGGGGGGCAGATACGCAGTATTTT. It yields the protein CASSLYRRGADTQYF.

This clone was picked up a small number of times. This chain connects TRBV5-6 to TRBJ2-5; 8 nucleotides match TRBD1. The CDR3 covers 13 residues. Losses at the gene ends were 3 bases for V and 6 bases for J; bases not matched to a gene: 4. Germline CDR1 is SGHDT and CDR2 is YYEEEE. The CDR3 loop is CASSYGTGKTQYF. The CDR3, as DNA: TGTGCCAGCAGCTACGGGACAGGAAAGACCCAGTACTTC. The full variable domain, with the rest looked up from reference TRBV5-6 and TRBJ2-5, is DAGVTQSPTHLIKTRGQQVTLRCSPKSGHDTVSWYQQALGQGPQFIFQYYEEEERQRGNFPDRFSGHQFPNYSSELNVNALLLGDSALYLCASSYGTGKTQYFGPGTRLLVL.

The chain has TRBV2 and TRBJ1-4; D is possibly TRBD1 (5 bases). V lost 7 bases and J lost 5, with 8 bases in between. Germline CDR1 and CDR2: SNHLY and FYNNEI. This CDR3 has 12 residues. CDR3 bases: TGTGCCAGCAAGGGGAACAATGAAAAACTGTTTTTT. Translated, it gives CASKGNNEKLFF.

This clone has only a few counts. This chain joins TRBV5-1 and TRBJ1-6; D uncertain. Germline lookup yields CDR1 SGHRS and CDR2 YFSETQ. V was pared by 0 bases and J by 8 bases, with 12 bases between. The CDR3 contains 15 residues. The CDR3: CASSLESAPDSPLHF. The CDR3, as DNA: TGCGCCAGCAGCTTGGAAAGCGCTCCCGATTCACCCCTCCACTTT.

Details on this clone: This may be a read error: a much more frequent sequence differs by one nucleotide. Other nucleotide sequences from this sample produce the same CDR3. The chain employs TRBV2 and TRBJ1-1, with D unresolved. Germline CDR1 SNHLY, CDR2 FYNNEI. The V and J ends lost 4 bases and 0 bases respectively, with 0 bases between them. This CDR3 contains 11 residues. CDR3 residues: CASSVNTEAFF. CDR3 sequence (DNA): TGTGCCAGCAGTGTGAACACTGAAGCTTTCTTT.

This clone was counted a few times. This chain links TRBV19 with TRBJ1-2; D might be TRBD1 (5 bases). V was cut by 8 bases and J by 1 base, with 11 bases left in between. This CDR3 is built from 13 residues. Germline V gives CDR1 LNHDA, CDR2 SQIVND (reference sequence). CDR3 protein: CASEKRGNYGYTF. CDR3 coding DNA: TGTGCCAGTGAAAAGAGGGGTAACTATGGCTACACCTTC.

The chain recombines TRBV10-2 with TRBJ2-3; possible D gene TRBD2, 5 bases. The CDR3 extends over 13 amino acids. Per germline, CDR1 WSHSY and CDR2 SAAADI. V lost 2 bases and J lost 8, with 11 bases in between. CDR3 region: CASSERTSGTQYF. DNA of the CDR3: TGCGCCAGCAGTGAGCGAACCAGCGGTACGCAGTATTTT.

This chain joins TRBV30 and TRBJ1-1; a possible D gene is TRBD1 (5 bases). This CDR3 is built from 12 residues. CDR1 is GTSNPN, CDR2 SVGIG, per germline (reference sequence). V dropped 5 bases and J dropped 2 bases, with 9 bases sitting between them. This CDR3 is CAWDRQNTEAFF. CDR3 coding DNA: TGTGCCTGGGACAGACAAAACACTGAAGCTTTCTTT.

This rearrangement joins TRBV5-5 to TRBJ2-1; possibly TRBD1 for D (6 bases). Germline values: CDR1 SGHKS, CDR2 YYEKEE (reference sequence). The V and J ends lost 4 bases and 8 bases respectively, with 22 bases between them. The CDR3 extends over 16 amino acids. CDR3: CASSLPRGGRVDEQFF. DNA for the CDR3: TGTGCCAGCAGCCTGCCTCGAGGGGGTAGGGTGGATGAGCAGTTCTTC.

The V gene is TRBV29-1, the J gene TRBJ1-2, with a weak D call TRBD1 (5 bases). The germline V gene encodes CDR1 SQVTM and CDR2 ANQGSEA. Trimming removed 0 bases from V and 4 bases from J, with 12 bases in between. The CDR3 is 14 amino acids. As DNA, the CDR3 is TGCAGCGTTGAAGAGGGGGAATACCTCTATGGCTACACCTTC. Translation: CSVEEGEYLYGYTF.

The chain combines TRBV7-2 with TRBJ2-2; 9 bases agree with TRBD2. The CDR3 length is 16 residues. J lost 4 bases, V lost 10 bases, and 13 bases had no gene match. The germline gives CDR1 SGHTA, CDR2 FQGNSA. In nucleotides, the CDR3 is TGTGCCACCCGGGTCCAAGCGGGGGGCCGCACCGGGGAGCTGTTTTTT. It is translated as CATRVQAGGRTGELFF.